This T cell receptor beta chain appears in the sequencing data of a study of T cell responses to AZD1222 COVID-19 vaccine. Looked up from germline, CDR1 is MDHEN and CDR2 is SYDVKM. V lost 5 bases and J 7 bases, leaving 21 bases between the germline ends. The CDR3 is 16 residues long. Clones were sequenced by immunoSEQ multiplex PCR, and TCRdb holds only the in-frame ones, with some missing. This table holds some 83,000 clones, roughly 88% found once. This clone showed up many times. The clonotype originates from an adult in good health. Sequenced here: peripheral blood, sampled on day 0 of AZD1222 vaccination. V usage is TRBV28 and J usage is TRBJ2-1, with a weak D call TRBD2 (6 bases). The CDR3 DNA reads TGTGCCAGCAGTGGGCCGGCGGGGATTGTGAGGAATGAGCAGTTCTTC. It encodes CASSGPAGIVRNEQFF.